These 28 T cell receptor beta chains were sequenced from one sample in a study of blood T cell repertoires in COVID-19. The repertoire was sequenced with immunoSEQ multiplex PCR; TCRdb's copy has only in-frame clones and lacks some. The sample consists of around 270,000 clones, 80% to 90% of them appearing once. Material: PBMCs or T cells enriched from blood (not recorded which). Receptor source: a woman aged 30 to 39 who had recovered from COVID-19.

The chain employs TRBV19 and TRBJ2-4; the match to TRBD1 covers 10 bases. Germline V gives CDR1 LNHDA, CDR2 SQIVND (reference sequence). This CDR3 has 17 amino acids. Unmatched junction bases numbered 6, after V lost 3 bases and J lost 1 base. The CDR3 nucleotides read TGTGCCAGTAGTATCGGTAGGGGACAGGGGGCCAAAAACATTCAGTACTTC. Amino acids: CASSIGRGQGAKNIQYF.

The chain combines TRBV19 with TRBJ1-1; TRBD1 might be the D (6 bases). CDR3 length: 15 residues. The ends were cut back, 5 bases at V and 0 bases at J, with 13 bases in the middle. Germline CDR1 is LNHDA and CDR2 is SQIVND (reference sequence). The CDR3 protein is CASSRGASLNTEAFF. The CDR3 DNA reads as TGTGCCAGTAGTCGGGGGGCGAGTCTGAACACTGAAGCTTTCTTT.

CDR3 nucleotide sequence: TGCGCCAGCAGCCAAGGGACAGGGGTTACGTCTGGAAACACCATATATTTT. Amino acids: CASSQGTGVTSGNTIYF. The V and J genes are TRBV4-1 and TRBJ1-3, with 9 bases lining up with TRBD1. Germline assignment: CDR1 MGHRA and CDR2 YSYEKL. V was clipped by 1 base and J by 1 base; unmatched bases: 5. This CDR3 has 17 residues.

This chain connects TRBV7-7 to TRBJ2-1; 9 positions agree with TRBD1. Germline CDR1 and CDR2: SSHAT and FNYEAQ (reference sequence). CDR3 size: 14 residues. V lost 4 bases to trimming and J lost 8 bases; unmatched junction nucleotides: 6. The CDR3 protein is CASSSGTGRYEQFF. CDR3 sequence (DNA): TGTGCCAGCAGCTCCGGGACAGGGCGGTATGAGCAGTTCTTC.

This clone was recorded once. The J gene is TRBJ1-2, the V gene TRBV27; 9 nucleotides align to TRBD1. Germline values: CDR1 MNHEY, CDR2 SMNVEV (reference sequence). V was pared by 3 bases and J by 4 bases, with 6 bases of the junction left unmatched. There are 15 residues in the CDR3. CDR3 region: CASSFRDRAGYGYTF. CDR3 sequence (DNA): TGTGCCAGCAGTTTCCGGGACAGGGCAGGCTATGGCTACACCTTC.

The V and J genes are TRBV18 and TRBJ2-7; 11 bases fit TRBD2. Germline lookup yields CDR1 KGHSH and CDR2 LQKENI. The V gene end was trimmed by 2 bases and the J gene end by 12 bases; junction bases not matched to a gene: 9. This CDR3 contains 14 residues. The CDR3 here is CASSPSSGGPSLYF. The DNA of the CDR3 is TGTGCCAGCTCACCATCTAGCGGGGGGCCGAGCTTGTACTTC. Drawing the rest from reference TRBV18 and TRBJ2-7, the complete variable domain is NAGVMQNPRHLVRRRGQEARLRCSPMKGHSHVYWYRQLPEEGLKFMVYLQKENIIDESGMPKERFSAEFPKEGPSILRIQQVVRGDSAAYFCASSPSSGGPSLYFGPGTRLTVT.

This rearrangement joins TRBV10-1 to TRBJ2-5; D remains unclear. The length of the CDR3 is 14 residues. V was clipped by 0 bases and J by 2 bases, with 7 bases between them. Germline V gives CDR1 WNHNN, CDR2 SYGVQD (reference sequence). CDR3 protein: CASSESPGQETQYF. CDR3 sequence (DNA): TGCGCCAGCAGTGAGTCGCCAGGACAAGAGACCCAGTACTTC.

The chain has TRBV5-4 and TRBJ2-1, with 8 bases that match TRBD2. With V trimmed by 0 bases and J by 7 bases, 12 bases remained unmatched. Germline CDR1 reads SGHNT; CDR2 reads YYREEE (reference sequence). The CDR3 totals 17 residues. The CDR3 loop is CASSLAGDGRARNEQFF. The CDR3, as DNA: TGTGCCAGCAGCTTGGCCGGTGACGGGAGGGCCCGAAATGAGCAGTTCTTC.

This chain links TRBV28 with TRBJ1-1; a weak D match, TRBD1 (5 bases). The CDR3 has 15 residues. V lost 3 bases and J 5 bases, leaving 16 bases between the germline ends. Per germline, CDR1 MDHEN and CDR2 SYDVKM. DNA of the CDR3: TGTGCCAGCAGTTTCATGGCGGGGCCTGGGACTGAAGCTTTCTTT. It specifies CASSFMAGPGTEAFF.

This rearrangement joins TRBV10-1 to TRBJ2-3; TRBD1 matches 10 bases. CDR1 WNHNN and CDR2 SYGVQD come from the germline V gene (reference sequence). This CDR3 has 15 amino acids. Germline trimming cut 6 bases from V and 6 bases from J; bases unmatched to any gene: 9. The CDR3 loop is CASSHGTGETDTQYF. The CDR3 nucleotides are TGCGCCAGCAGCCACGGGACAGGGGAAACCGATACGCAGTATTTT.

J is TRBJ1-1 and V is TRBV5-1; TRBD1 aligns across 8 bases. Germline V gene lookup returns CDR1 SGHRS and CDR2 YFSETQ. V was pared by 3 bases and J by 6 bases, with 7 bases of the junction left unmatched. The CDR3 runs 14 residues. The CDR3 sequence: CASSSQGAWAEAFF. DNA for the CDR3: TGCGCCAGCAGCTCGCAGGGGGCGTGGGCTGAAGCTTTCTTT.

The chain combines TRBV5-4 with TRBJ1-6, with 7 positions matching TRBD1. With 1 base clipped from V and 7 bases from J, the junction kept 2 bases outside the gene matches. Germline lookup yields CDR1 SGHNT and CDR2 YYREEE (reference sequence). The CDR3 runs to 14 residues. The CDR3 DNA is TGTGCCAGCAGCTTGAAACAGGGGAATTCACCCCTCCACTTT. This sequence encodes CASSLKQGNSPLHF.

This clone was recorded a few times. The chain employs TRBV7-9 and TRBJ2-7; TRBD1 is a possible D gene (8 bases). The CDR3 consists of 15 residues. Germline-derived CDR1 and CDR2 are SEHNR and FQNEAQ (reference sequence). Trimming stripped 7 bases from V and 5 bases from J, with 21 bases between. CDR3 in amino acids: CASTPRGGDRNEQYF. The CDR3 region has the DNA TGTGCCAGCACCCCCAGGGGGGGGGACAGGAACGAGCAGTACTTC. Full variable domain (remainder filled in from reference TRBV7-9 and TRBJ2-7): DTGVSQNPRHKITKRGQNVTFRCDPISEHNRLYWYRQTLGQGPEFLTYFQNEAQLEKSRLLSDRFSAERPKGSFSTLEIQRTEQGDSAMYLCASTPRGGDRNEQYFGPGTRLTVT.

The chain links TRBV7-9 to TRBJ1-5, with 7 bases fitting TRBD1. Germline lookup yields CDR1 SEHNR and CDR2 FQNEAQ (reference sequence). This CDR3 has 18 amino acids. V dropped 1 base and J dropped 5; count of bases not matched to a gene: 14. CDR3 region: CASSLVEGMDRWDQPQHF. The CDR3 DNA follows: TGTGCCAGCAGCTTAGTGGAGGGGATGGACAGGTGGGATCAGCCCCAGCATTTT.

The gene calls are TRBV15 and TRBJ1-1; D is ambiguous. The CDR3 totals 13 residues. With 0 bases removed from V and 6 bases from J, the gap between germline ends came to 8 bases. Looked up from germline, CDR1 is LNHNV and CDR2 is YYDKDF (reference sequence). Here the CDR3 reads CATSRDQRSEAFF. The CDR3 nucleotides are TGTGCCACCAGCAGAGATCAACGGTCTGAAGCTTTCTTT.

This chain connects TRBV7-2 to TRBJ1-4, with D perhaps matching TRBD1 (6 bases). The CDR3 extends over 13 amino acids. In germline, CDR1 is SGHTA, CDR2 FQGNSA. Between the trimmed V and J ends, which lost 5 bases and 10 bases, there was a span of 14 bases. CDR3 coding DNA: TGTGCCAGCAGCGAATACAGGGTACGAAAACTGTTTTTT. Translating gives CASSEYRVRKLFF.

The gene calls are TRBV13 and TRBJ2-3, with D tentatively TRBD2 (6 bases). The V gene lost 5 bases and the J gene lost 0 bases, with 9 bases spanning the gap. The CDR3 consists of 14 residues. CDR1 is PRHDT and CDR2 is FYEKMQ in the germline V gene (reference sequence). The CDR3 DNA reads TGTGCCAGCAGCCCCCTAGCGAGCACAGATACGCAGTATTTT. It translates to CASSPLASTDTQYF.

The gene calls are TRBV25-1 and TRBJ1-4, with D unclear. From germline, CDR1 is MGHDK and CDR2 SYGVNS. V lost 7 bases and J 8 bases, leaving 23 bases between the germline ends. This CDR3 comprises 16 residues. CDR3 region: CASTFHFLRGIEKLFF. In nucleotides, the CDR3 is TGTGCCAGCACCTTCCATTTCTTGCGGGGTATAGAAAAACTGTTTTTT.

This clone was counted a single time. V and J are TRBV2 and TRBJ2-1; D gene ambiguous. The germline V gene has CDR1 SNHLY and CDR2 FYNNEI. CDR3 length: 12 residues. Trimming removed 2 bases from V and 7 bases from J, with 6 bases in between. This chain's CDR3 is CASSEHKNEQFF. The CDR3 nucleotides are TGTGCCAGCAGTGAACACAAGAATGAGCAGTTCTTC.

The chain combines TRBV7-9 with TRBJ1-5, with D tentatively TRBD1 (6 bases). V shed 5 bases and J shed 3 bases, with 8 bases lying between them. The CDR3 is made up of 13 amino acids. Per the germline V gene, CDR1 is SEHNR and CDR2 is FQNEAQ (reference sequence). CDR3: CASSGQFNQPQHF. For the CDR3, the DNA is TGTGCCAGCAGCGGACAGTTCAATCAGCCCCAGCATTTT.

This chain uses TRBV19 with TRBJ1-1, with D unclear. Between the trimmed V and J ends, which lost 2 bases and 3 bases, there was a span of 10 bases. CDR1 LNHDA and CDR2 SQIVND come from the germline V gene (reference sequence). The CDR3 is made up of 14 amino acids. CDR3 sequence (DNA): TGTGCCAGTAGTATAACGTCGGGAGACACTGAAGCTTTCTTT. Its protein product is CASSITSGDTEAFF.

This clone was seen more than once but under ten times. J is TRBJ1-2 and V is TRBV10-2, with a tentative D call TRBD1 (5 bases). From germline, CDR1 is WSHSY and CDR2 SAAADI. Trimming cost V 2 bases and J 4 bases, with 17 bases left between them. This CDR3 comprises 16 residues. CDR3 sequence: CASSERQGQRSYGYTF. The CDR3 DNA sequence: TGCGCCAGCAGTGAGAGGCAGGGTCAAAGGAGCTATGGCTACACCTTC.

This rearrangement joins TRBV19 to TRBJ2-2; TRBD2 aligns across 7 bases. V lost 5 bases and J lost 0; bases outside the gene matches: 6. The length of the CDR3 is 16 residues. Germline V gene lookup returns CDR1 LNHDA and CDR2 SQIVND (reference sequence). The CDR3 is CASSLGGPANTGELFF. CDR3 nucleotides: TGTGCCAGTAGTTTGGGAGGGCCGGCGAACACCGGGGAGCTGTTTTTT.

This clone was counted only a few times. This chain uses TRBV7-9 with TRBJ2-3; tentatively, D is TRBD1 (6 bases). V lost 5 bases to trimming and J lost 3 bases, with 12 bases between them. The CDR3 is 14 residues long. Looked up from germline, CDR1 is SEHNR and CDR2 is FQNEAQ (reference sequence). CDR3 sequence (DNA): TGTGCCAGCAGCCCAACAACAGGGACAGATACGCAGTATTTT. Its translation: CASSPTTGTDTQYF.

The chain combines TRBV29-1 with TRBJ1-2; TRBD1 agrees at 7 bases. J lost 4 bases, V lost 2 bases, and 10 bases had no gene match. The CDR3 is made up of 15 amino acids. The germline gives CDR1 SQVTM, CDR2 ANQGSEA. CDR3 in amino acids: CSVERQGGSFYGYTF. CDR3 nucleotides: TGCAGCGTTGAACGTCAGGGGGGCTCGTTCTATGGCTACACCTTC. Drawing the rest from reference TRBV29-1 and TRBJ1-2, the complete variable domain is SAVISQKPSRDICQRGTSLTIQCQVDSQVTMMFWYRQQPGQSLTLIATANQGSEATYESGFVIDKFPISRPNLTFSTLTVSNMSPEDSSIYLCSVERQGGSFYGYTFGSGTRLTVV.

The chain employs TRBV11-3 and TRBJ1-1; D unresolved. Germline lookup yields CDR1 SGHNT and CDR2 YENEEA. V lost 5 bases and J 10 bases, leaving 17 bases between the germline ends. The CDR3 length is 13 residues. The CDR3 spells CASSRGQRERAFF. CDR3 DNA sequence: TGTGCCAGCAGCCGCGGGCAGAGGGAAAGAGCTTTCTTT.

The V and J genes are TRBV28 and TRBJ1-1; maybe TRBD1 (5 bases). The CDR3 is 14 amino acids. Trimming removed 5 bases from V and 0 bases from J, with 10 bases in between. The germline V gene encodes CDR1 MDHEN and CDR2 SYDVKM. The CDR3 region is CASSRGGVNTEAFF. The CDR3, as DNA: TGTGCCAGCAGTAGGGGTGGAGTGAACACTGAAGCTTTCTTT.

V usage is TRBV25-1 and J usage is TRBJ1-1; D remains ambiguous. Looked up from germline, CDR1 is MGHDK and CDR2 is SYGVNS. V was clipped by 2 bases and J by 3 bases, with 13 bases between them. The CDR3 has 15 amino acids. CDR3 amino acids: CASSEIGGYHTEAFF. CDR3 nucleotide sequence: TGTGCCAGCAGTGAAATTGGAGGGTATCACACTGAAGCTTTCTTT.